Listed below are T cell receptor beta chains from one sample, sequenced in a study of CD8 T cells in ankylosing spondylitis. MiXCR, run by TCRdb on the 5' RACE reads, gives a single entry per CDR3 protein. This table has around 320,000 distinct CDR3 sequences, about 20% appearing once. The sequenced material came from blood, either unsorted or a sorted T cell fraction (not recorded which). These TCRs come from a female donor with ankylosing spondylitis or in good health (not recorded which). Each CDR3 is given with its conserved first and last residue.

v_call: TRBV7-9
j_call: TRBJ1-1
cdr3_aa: CASSLVRATEAFF

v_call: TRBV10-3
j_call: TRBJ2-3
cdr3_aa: CAISATDTQYF

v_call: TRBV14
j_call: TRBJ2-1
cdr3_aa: CASSLTAGTSPNEQFF

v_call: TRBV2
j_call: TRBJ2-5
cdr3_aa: CASSETAYQETQYF

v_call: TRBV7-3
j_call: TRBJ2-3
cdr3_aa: CASSLTGGGGTDTQYF

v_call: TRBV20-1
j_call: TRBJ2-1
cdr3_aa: CSARTGLGYNEQFF

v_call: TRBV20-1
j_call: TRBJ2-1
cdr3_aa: CSANTGQSSYNEQFF

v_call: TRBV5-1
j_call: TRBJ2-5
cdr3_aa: CASTELAGAQETQYF

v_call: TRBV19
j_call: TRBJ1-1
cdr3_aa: CASSIGTHNANTEAFF

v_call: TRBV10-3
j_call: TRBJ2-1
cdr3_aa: CAIQKREGSYNEQFF

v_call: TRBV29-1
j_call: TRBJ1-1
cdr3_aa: CSAFALENTEAFF

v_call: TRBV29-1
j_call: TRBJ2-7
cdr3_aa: CSARLTGAEKQYF

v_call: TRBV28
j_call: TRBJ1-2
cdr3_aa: CASSSDRGLRGYTF

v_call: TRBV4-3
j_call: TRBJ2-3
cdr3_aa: CASSQALPGTDTQYF

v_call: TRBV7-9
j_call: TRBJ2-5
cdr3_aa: CASSLDQATQYF

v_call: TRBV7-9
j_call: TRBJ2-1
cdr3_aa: CASSLGTGTFNEQFF

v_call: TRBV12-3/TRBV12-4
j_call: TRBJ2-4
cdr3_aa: CASSTTVNKNIQYF

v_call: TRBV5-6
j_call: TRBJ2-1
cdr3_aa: CASSFRQAHLGNEQFF

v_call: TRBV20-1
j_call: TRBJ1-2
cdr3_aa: CSAGDSFNYGYTF

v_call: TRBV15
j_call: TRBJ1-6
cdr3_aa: CATSRDPLWGDGSPLHF